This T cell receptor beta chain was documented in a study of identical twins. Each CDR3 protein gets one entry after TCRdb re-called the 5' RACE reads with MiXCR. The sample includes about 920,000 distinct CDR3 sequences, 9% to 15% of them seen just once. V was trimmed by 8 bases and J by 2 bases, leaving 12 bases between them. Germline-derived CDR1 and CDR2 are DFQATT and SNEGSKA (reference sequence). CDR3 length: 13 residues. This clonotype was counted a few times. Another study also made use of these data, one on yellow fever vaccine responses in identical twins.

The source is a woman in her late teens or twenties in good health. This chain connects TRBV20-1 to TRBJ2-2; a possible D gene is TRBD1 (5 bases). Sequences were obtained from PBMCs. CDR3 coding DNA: TGCAGTTCTCCAGGGTATAACACCGGGGAGCTGTTTTTT. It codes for CSSPGYNTGELFF.